Below, 21 T cell receptor beta chains from the same sample are listed, as sequenced in a study. TCRdb re-analysed the RT-PCR reads in MiXCR, keeping a single row per CDR3 protein. Here the sample spans 650,000 to 800,000 distinct CDR3 sequences, about 14% being singletons. The sample comprised memory CD4+ T cells from blood. The receptors originated from a female donor in good health, serving as a healthy control.

This clonotype occurred many times. The genes are TRBV29-1 and TRBJ1-2, with 11 positions matching TRBD1. Unmatched junction bases numbered 8, after V lost 1 base and J lost 4 bases. The CDR3 covers 16 residues. The V gene's germline CDR1 is SQVTM and CDR2 ANQGSEA. Here the CDR3 reads CSVEGTGGAGGYGYTF. CDR3 in DNA: TGCAGCGTTGAAGGGACAGGGGGCGCGGGTGGCTATGGCTACACCTTC.

The table lists this clonotype with a few counts. V gene TRBV20-1 combines with J gene TRBJ1-5, with D uncertain. The germline gives CDR1 DFQATT, CDR2 SNEGSKA (reference sequence). This CDR3 contains 17 residues. The ends were cut back, 6 bases at V and 3 bases at J, with 24 bases in the middle. The CDR3 nucleotides are TGCAGTGCCCCCCCCACCGCAGATCGAGTGGTCAATCAGCCCCAGCATTTT. This encodes CSAPPTADRVVNQPQHF.

The table lists this clonotype with many counts. The rearrangement uses TRBV24-1 and TRBJ1-3, with TRBD1 as a possible D gene (6 bases). Trimming took off 4 bases at V and 2 bases at J, with 11 bases between the two ends. This CDR3 has 15 residues. Germline CDR1 KGHDR, CDR2 SFDVKD. CDR3 sequence: CATSEATGTGNTIYF. The CDR3 nucleotides are TGTGCCACCAGTGAGGCCACAGGGACTGGAAACACCATATATTTT.

This clonotype has a handful of counts. The V gene is TRBV20-1, the J gene TRBJ2-7; 9 bases match TRBD1. In germline, CDR1 is DFQATT, CDR2 SNEGSKA (reference sequence). The CDR3 is 14 amino acids. V shed 5 bases and J 3 bases; nucleotides not matched to a gene: 8. CDR3 loop: CSAEPGQGSYEQYF. The CDR3 nucleotides read TGCAGTGCTGAGCCGGGACAGGGTAGCTACGAGCAGTACTTC.

The chain employs TRBV20-1 and TRBJ2-7; either TRBD1 or TRBD2 may fit D (5 bases each). Trimming cost V 4 bases and J 1 base, with 20 bases left between them. The length of the CDR3 is 16 residues. Germline V gene lookup returns CDR1 DFQATT and CDR2 SNEGSKA (reference sequence). For the CDR3, the DNA is TGCAGTGCTAAGCCCCCTTCTGGGACCGCTTCCTACGAGCAGTACTTC. It encodes CSAKPPSGTASYEQYF.

The DNA for the CDR3 is TGTGCCAGCAGCTTAGGCGGACTAGCGGGCCTATACAATGAGCAGTTCTTC. Translating it yields CASSLGGLAGLYNEQFF. The gene calls are TRBV7-9 and TRBJ2-1, with TRBD2 matching over 11 bases. This CDR3 is built from 17 residues. Germline V gene sequence: CDR1 SEHNR, CDR2 FQNEAQ (reference sequence). V lost 1 base to trimming and J lost 4 bases; unmatched junction nucleotides: 6.

This clonotype was counted a single time. This sequence joins TRBV28 and TRBJ1-5, with 9 nucleotides matching TRBD1. This CDR3 is 15 amino acids long. Germline CDR1 is MDHEN and CDR2 is SYDVKM. Unmatched junction bases numbered 9, after V lost 5 bases and J lost 7 bases. This chain's CDR3 is CASSGPGQGNQPQHF. For the CDR3, the DNA is TGTGCCAGCAGTGGCCCGGGACAGGGAAACCAGCCCCAGCATTTT.

The rearrangement joins TRBV12-3 or TRBV12-4 to TRBJ1-3, with D unclear. V lost 0 bases, J lost 3 bases, and 12 bases lay in between. This CDR3 contains 16 residues. The CDR3 sequence: CASSLAEPALGNTIYF. CDR3 in DNA: TGTGCCAGCAGTTTAGCGGAACCGGCCCTTGGAAACACCATATATTTT.

This clonotype was picked up many times. Here the CDR3 reads CSVGQGHSGNTIYF. CDR3 sequence (DNA): TGCAGCGTTGGCCAGGGACACTCTGGAAACACCATATATTTT. The chain combines TRBV29-1 with TRBJ1-3; D possibly corresponds to TRBD1 (6 bases). With 4 bases removed from V and 0 bases from J, the gap between germline ends came to 10 bases. The CDR3 runs to 14 residues. Germline CDR1 is SQVTM and CDR2 is ANQGSEA.

This clonotype was detected many times. The rearrangement links TRBV20-1 to TRBJ2-3; TRBD1 agrees at 7 bases. V lost 3 bases and J lost 4; bases outside the gene matches: 4. The germline V gene encodes CDR1 DFQATT and CDR2 SNEGSKA (reference sequence). This CDR3 has 13 residues. The CDR3 loop reads CSASRGGADTQYF. The CDR3, as DNA: TGCAGTGCTAGTAGAGGGGGCGCAGATACGCAGTATTTT.

This clonotype was detected a few times. The V call is TRBV24-1, the J call TRBJ2-2; 7 bases are shared with TRBD1. The germline V gene has CDR1 KGHDR and CDR2 SFDVKD. The CDR3 consists of 14 residues. With 6 bases clipped from V and 3 bases from J, the junction kept 3 bases outside the gene matches. The CDR3 here is CATSRGQDTGELFF. CDR3 bases: TGTGCCACCAGTAGGGGGCAAGACACCGGGGAGCTGTTTTTT.

This rearrangement joins TRBV5-1 to TRBJ2-7; D is ambiguous. The CDR3 spans 17 residues. Germline V gene data show CDR1 as SGHRS and CDR2 as YFSETQ. V lost 3 bases, J lost 2 bases, and 21 bases lay in between. The CDR3 protein is CASSSYYQDGRTYEQYF. For the CDR3, the DNA is TGCGCCAGCAGCTCCTATTACCAGGACGGAAGGACCTACGAGCAGTACTTC.

The chain has TRBV9 and TRBJ2-3, with no clear D. V was pared by 0 bases and J by 2 bases, with 7 bases between. Germline-derived CDR1 and CDR2 are SGDLS and YYNGEE. The CDR3 totals 14 residues. The CDR3 coding sequence is TGTGCCAGCAGCGTAGGGATCGCCACAGATACGCAGTATTTT. Protein: CASSVGIATDTQYF.

This sequence joins TRBV24-1 and TRBJ2-2; D not certain. V lost 1 base to trimming and J lost 4 bases, with 6 bases between them. CDR3 length equals 14 residues. Germline CDR1 reads KGHDR; CDR2 reads SFDVKD. CDR3 bases: TGTGCCACCAGTGATTTCGGATTCACCGGGGAGCTGTTTTTT. Amino acid sequence: CATSDFGFTGELFF.

This clonotype was found many times. The chain is built from TRBV7-9 and TRBJ1-4; D is unclear. The CDR3 extends over 11 amino acids. The V end lost 2 bases, the J end lost 7 bases, and 2 bases lay between the germline ends. In germline, CDR1 is SEHNR, CDR2 FQNEAQ (reference sequence). CDR3 bases: TGTGCCAGCAGCTTATCTGAAAAACTGTTTTTT. Its protein is CASSLSEKLFF.

There are many counts of this clonotype. The chain combines TRBV29-1 with TRBJ2-1; TRBD1 matches at 8 bases. The CDR3 is made up of 12 amino acids. The germline V gene has CDR1 SQVTM and CDR2 ANQGSEA. The CDR3 spells CTTGTGRNEQFF. The CDR3 DNA reads as TGCACCACCGGGACAGGCCGCAATGAGCAGTTCTTC.

In its sample, this clonotype was seen many times. The chain uses TRBV9 and TRBJ2-1; the D call may be TRBD1 or TRBD2 (5 bases each). The V gene lost 4 bases and the J gene lost 12 bases, with 14 bases spanning the gap. The CDR3 has 12 residues. Germline lookup yields CDR1 SGDLS and CDR2 YYNGEE. The CDR3 DNA follows: TGTGCCAGCAGCTCACCGGGACGAGGGCAGTTCTTC. Protein sequence: CASSSPGRGQFF.

In this sample, this clonotype turned up a few times. V usage is TRBV7-2 and J usage is TRBJ2-3, with 8 bases aligning to TRBD2. Germline V gene data show CDR1 as SGHTA and CDR2 as FQGNSA. V dropped 4 bases and J dropped 2; count of bases not matched to a gene: 14. The CDR3 is made up of 18 amino acids. CDR3 in DNA: TGTGCCAGCAGCTCCCCCGGGATAGCGGGATACTCCACAGATACGCAGTATTTT. It codes for CASSSPGIAGYSTDTQYF.

About this clonotype: A much larger clone is a single base away; this may be a read error. This rearrangement joins TRBV20-1 to TRBJ1-1; 9 bases agree with TRBD1. Germline CDR1 DFQATT, CDR2 SNEGSKA (reference sequence). This CDR3 has 14 residues. This CDR3 is CSAIRTGANTKAFF. DNA for the CDR3: TGCAGTGCTATCCGGACAGGGGCGAACACTAAAGCTTTCTTT.

This clonotype was detected ten times or more. The chain recombines TRBV20-1 with TRBJ2-5; no firm D call. Trimming left V 1 base short and J 1 base short, with 10 bases between. This CDR3 is 14 amino acids long. In germline, CDR1 is DFQATT, CDR2 SNEGSKA (reference sequence). In DNA, the CDR3 is TGCAGTGCTAGAGGCTCGCGCGCCCAAGAGACCCAGTACTTC. This encodes CSARGSRAQETQYF.

At least ten counts were recorded for this clonotype. The chain combines TRBV10-3 with TRBJ2-1; 9 nucleotides line up with TRBD1. In germline, CDR1 is ENHRY, CDR2 SYGVKD. The CDR3 is made up of 13 amino acids. V lost 10 bases to trimming and J lost 4 bases; unmatched junction nucleotides: 5. As DNA, the CDR3 is TGTGCCACCAGGGACAGGGATTACAATGAGCAGTTCTTC. Amino acids: CATRDRDYNEQFF.